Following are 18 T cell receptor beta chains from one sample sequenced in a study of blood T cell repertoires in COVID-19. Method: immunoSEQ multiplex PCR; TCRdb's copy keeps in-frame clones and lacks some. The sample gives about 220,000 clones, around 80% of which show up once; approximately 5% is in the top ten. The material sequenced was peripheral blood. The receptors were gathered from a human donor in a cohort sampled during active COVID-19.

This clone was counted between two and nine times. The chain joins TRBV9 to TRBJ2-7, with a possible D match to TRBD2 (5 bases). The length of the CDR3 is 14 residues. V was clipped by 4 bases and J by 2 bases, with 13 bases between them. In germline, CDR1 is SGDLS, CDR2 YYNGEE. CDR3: CASSPGIGTYEQYF. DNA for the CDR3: TGTGCCAGCAGCCCCGGGATTGGGACCTACGAGCAGTACTTC.

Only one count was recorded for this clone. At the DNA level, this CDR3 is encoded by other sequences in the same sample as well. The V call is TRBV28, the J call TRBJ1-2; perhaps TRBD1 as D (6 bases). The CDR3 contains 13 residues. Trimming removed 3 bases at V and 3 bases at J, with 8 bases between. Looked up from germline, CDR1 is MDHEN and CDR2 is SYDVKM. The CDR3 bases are TGTGCCAGCAGTTTTAACAGGGACTATGGCTACACCTTC. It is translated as CASSFNRDYGYTF.

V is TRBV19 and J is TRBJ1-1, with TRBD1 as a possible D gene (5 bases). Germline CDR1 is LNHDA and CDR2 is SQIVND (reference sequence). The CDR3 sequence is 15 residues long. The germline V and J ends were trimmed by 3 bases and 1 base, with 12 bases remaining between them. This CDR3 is CASSISQGGNTEAFF. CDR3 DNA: TGTGCCAGTAGTATCTCCCAGGGAGGGAACACTGAAGCTTTCTTT.

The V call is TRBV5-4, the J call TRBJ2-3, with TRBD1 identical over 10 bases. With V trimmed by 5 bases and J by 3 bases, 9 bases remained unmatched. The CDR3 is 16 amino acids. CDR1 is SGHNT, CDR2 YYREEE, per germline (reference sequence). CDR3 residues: CASSMTGGADTDTQYF. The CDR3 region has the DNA TGTGCCAGCAGTATGACAGGGGGCGCGGATACAGATACGCAGTATTTT.

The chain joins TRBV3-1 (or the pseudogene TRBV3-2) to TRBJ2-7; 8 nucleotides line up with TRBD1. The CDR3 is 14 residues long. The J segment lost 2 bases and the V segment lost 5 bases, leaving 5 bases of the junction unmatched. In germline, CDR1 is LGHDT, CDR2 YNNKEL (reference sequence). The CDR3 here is CASSWTGKPYEQYF. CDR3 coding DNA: TGTGCCAGCAGCTGGACAGGGAAGCCCTACGAGCAGTACTTC.

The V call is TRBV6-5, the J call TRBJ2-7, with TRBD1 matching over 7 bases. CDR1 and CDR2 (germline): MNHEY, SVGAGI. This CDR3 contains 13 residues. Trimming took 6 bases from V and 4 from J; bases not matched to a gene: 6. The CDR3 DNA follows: TGTGCCAGCAGCACAGGGGTGTGGTACGAGCAGTACTTC. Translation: CASSTGVWYEQYF.

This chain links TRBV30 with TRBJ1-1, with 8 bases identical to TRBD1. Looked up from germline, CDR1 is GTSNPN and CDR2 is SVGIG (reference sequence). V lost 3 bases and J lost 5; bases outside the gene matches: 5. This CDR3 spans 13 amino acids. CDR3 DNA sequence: TGTGCCTGGAGCGACAGGGGTGGGACTGAAGCTTTCTTT. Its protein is CAWSDRGGTEAFF.

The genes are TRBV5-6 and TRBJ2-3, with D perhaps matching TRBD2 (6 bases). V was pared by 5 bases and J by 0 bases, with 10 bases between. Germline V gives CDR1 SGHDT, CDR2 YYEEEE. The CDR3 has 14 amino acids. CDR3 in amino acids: CASRTGLSTDTQYF. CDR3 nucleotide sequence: TGTGCCAGCAGGACGGGACTGAGCACAGATACGCAGTATTTT.

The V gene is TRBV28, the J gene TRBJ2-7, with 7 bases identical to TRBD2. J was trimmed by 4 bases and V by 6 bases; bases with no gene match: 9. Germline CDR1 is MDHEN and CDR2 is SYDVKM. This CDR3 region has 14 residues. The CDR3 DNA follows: TGTGCCAGCAGGCCCGGGACTAACCCTTACGAGCAGTACTTC. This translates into CASRPGTNPYEQYF.

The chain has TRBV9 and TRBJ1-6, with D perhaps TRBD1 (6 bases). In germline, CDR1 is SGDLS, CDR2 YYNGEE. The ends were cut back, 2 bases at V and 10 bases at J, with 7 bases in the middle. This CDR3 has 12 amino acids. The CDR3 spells CASSVQGSPLHF. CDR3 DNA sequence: TGTGCCAGCAGCGTGCAGGGGTCACCCCTCCACTTT.

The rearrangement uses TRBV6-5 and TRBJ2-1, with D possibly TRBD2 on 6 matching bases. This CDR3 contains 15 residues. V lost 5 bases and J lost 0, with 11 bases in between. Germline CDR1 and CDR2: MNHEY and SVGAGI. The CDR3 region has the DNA TGTGCCAGCAGTAAGACTAGTACCTCCTACAATGAGCAGTTCTTC. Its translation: CASSKTSTSYNEQFF.

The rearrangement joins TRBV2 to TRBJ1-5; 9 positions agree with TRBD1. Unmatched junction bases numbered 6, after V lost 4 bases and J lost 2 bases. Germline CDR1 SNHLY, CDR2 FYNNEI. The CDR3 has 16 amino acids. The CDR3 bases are TGTGCCAGCAGTGTAGGACAGGGGCCACGCAATCAGCCCCAGCATTTT. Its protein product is CASSVGQGPRNQPQHF.

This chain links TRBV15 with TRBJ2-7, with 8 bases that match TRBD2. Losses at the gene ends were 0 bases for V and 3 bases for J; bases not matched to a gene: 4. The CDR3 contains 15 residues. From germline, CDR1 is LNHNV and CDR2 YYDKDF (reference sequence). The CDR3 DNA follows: TGTGCCACCAGCAGAGATCGCGGGAGGAACTACGAGCAGTACTTC. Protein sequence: CATSRDRGRNYEQYF.

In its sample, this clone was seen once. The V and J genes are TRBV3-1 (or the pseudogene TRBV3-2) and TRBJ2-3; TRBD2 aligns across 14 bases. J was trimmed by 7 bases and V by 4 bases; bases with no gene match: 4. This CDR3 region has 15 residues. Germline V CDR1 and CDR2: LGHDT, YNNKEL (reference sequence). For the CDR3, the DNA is TGTGCCAGCAGCCGAGGACTAGCGGGAGGCAATACGCAGTATTTT. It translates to CASSRGLAGGNTQYF.

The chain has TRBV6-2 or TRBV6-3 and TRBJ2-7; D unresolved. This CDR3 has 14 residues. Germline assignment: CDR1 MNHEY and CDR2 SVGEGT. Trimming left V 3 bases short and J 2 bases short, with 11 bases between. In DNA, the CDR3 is TGTGCCAGCAGTTATATGGCAGGAACCTACGAGCAGTACTTC. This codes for CASSYMAGTYEQYF.

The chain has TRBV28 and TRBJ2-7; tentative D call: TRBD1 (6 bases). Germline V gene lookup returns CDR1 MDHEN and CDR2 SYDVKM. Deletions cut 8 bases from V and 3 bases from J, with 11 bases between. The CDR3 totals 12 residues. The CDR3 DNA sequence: TGTGCCAGCTTCGACAGGTACTACGAGCAGTACTTC. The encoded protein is CASFDRYYEQYF.

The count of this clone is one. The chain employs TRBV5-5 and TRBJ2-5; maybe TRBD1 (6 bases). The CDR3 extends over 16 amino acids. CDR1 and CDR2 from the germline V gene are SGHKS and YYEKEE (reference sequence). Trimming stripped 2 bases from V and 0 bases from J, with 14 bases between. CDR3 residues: CASSFGRGPYQETQYF. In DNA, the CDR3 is TGTGCCAGCAGCTTTGGCAGGGGACCGTACCAAGAGACCCAGTACTTC.

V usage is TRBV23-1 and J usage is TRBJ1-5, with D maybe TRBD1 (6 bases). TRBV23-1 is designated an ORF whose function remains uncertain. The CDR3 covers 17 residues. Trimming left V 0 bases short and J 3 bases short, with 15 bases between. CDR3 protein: CASSQSSVDSHNQPQHF. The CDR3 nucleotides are TGCGCCAGCAGTCAATCGTCCGTGGACAGCCACAATCAGCCCCAGCATTTT.